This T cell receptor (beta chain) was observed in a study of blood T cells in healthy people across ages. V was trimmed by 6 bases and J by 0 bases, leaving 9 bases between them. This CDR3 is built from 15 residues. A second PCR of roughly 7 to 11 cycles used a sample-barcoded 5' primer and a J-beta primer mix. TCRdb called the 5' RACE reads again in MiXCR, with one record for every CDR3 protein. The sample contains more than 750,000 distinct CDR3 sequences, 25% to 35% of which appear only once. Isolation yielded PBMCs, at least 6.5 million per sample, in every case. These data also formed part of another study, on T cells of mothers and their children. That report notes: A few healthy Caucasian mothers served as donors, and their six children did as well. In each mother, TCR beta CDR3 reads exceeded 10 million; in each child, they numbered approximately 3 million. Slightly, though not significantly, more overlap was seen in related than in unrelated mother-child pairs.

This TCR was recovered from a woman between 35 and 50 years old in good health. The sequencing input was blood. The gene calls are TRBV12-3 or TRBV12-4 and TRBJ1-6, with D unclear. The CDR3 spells CASSHQSSYNSPLHF. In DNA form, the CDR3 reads TGTGCCAGCAGCCACCAGAGCTCCTATAATTCACCCCTCCACTTT.